This is a list of T cell receptor beta chains from one sample in a study of T cell responses to AZD1222 COVID-19 vaccine. TCRdb's copy holds only in-frame clones and misses some; the assay was immunoSEQ multiplex PCR. This sample has fewer than 130,000 clones, with nearly 90% found just once. The material sequenced was peripheral blood, taken 28 days after the second AZD1222 dose. All receptors derive from an adult who received the AZD1222 COVID-19 vaccine. Each CDR3 is given with its conserved first and last residue. A D gene is named only where the DNA matches it firmly. A clone size is listed for some rows: how often the clone was seen (once, few, many), or a class if it is expanded.

clone size,D gene,V gene,J gene,CDR3 protein,CDR3 DNA
NA,NA,TRBV28,TRBJ1-1,CASGGGPPVKAFF,TGTGCCAGCGGCGGAGGCCCCCCGGTAAAAGCTTTCTTT
NA,NA,TRBV10-3,TRBJ2-2,CAISESSGSHTGELFF,TGTGCCATCAGTGAGTCCTCAGGGTCTCACACCGGGGAGCTGTTTTTT
NA,NA,TRBV24-1,TRBJ2-1,CATSDFETTSLGEQFF,TGTGCCACCAGTGATTTTGAGACTACCAGTTTGGGGGAGCAGTTCTTC
NA,NA,TRBV28,TRBJ1-2,CASSLSAGTGYTF,TGTGCCAGCAGTTTATCGGCAGGGACCGGCTACACCTTC
few,NA,TRBV9,TRBJ1-6,CASSTGSHNSPLHF,TGTGCCAGCAGTACAGGGAGTCATAATTCACCCCTCCACTTT
NA,NA,TRBV4-1,TRBJ2-7,CASSQSPRPGDAYEQYF,TGCGCCAGCAGCCAATCCCCCCGCCCAGGGGACGCCTACGAGCAGTACTTC
NA,NA,TRBV6-6,TRBJ1-5,CASSPPPTVSNQPQHF,TGTGCCAGCAGCCCCCCACCGACGGTTAGCAATCAGCCCCAGCATTTT
NA,NA,TRBV28,TRBJ1-2,CASSLGNTRNYGYTF,TGTGCCAGCAGTTTGGGGAATACAAGGAACTATGGCTACACCTTC
once,TRBD2,TRBV3-1/TRBV3-2,TRBJ2-2,CASSQVSRLAGGPRELFF,TGTGCCAGCAGCCAAGTTTCAAGACTAGCGGGAGGGCCCCGGGAGCTGTTTTTT
few,NA,TRBV7-2,TRBJ1-1,CASSWGVGGAEAFF,TGTGCCAGCAGCTGGGGGGTCGGCGGTGCTGAAGCTTTCTTT
NA,NA,TRBV5-4,TRBJ2-7,CASSSGLSEQYF,TGTGCCAGCAGCTCTGGACTAAGCGAGCAGTACTTC
NA,NA,TRBV18,TRBJ2-3,CASSPTHQNLHTQYF,TGTGCCAGCTCACCAACTCACCAGAATCTTCATACGCAGTATTTT
NA,NA,TRBV5-6,TRBJ2-5,CASSREGPRDNQETQYF,TGTGCCAGCAGCAGGGAGGGCCCCCGGGACAACCAAGAGACCCAGTACTTC
NA,TRBD2,TRBV9,TRBJ2-3,CASSDPRERAGDTDTQYF,TGTGCCAGCAGCGACCCCCGTGAGCGGGCGGGAGACACAGATACGCAGTATTTT
NA,TRBD1,TRBV3-1/TRBV3-2,TRBJ2-4,CASSQGDRVHGAKNIQYF,TGTGCCAGCAGCCAGGGTGACAGGGTCCATGGTGCCAAAAACATTCAGTACTTC
NA,NA,TRBV10-1,TRBJ1-3,CASSETAGNTIYF,TGCGCCAGCAGTGAGACAGCGGGAAACACCATATATTTT
NA,NA,TRBV9,TRBJ1-4,CASSVGLGEKLFF,TGTGCCAGCAGCGTAGGGTTAGGGGAAAAACTGTTTTTT
NA,TRBD2,TRBV6-1,TRBJ2-2,CASSASGGGPGTGELFF,TGTGCCAGCAGTGCTTCGGGCGGGGGGCCGGGCACCGGGGAGCTGTTTTTT
NA,NA,TRBV28,TRBJ1-2,CASSLNGSPNYGYTF,TGTGCCAGCAGTTTAAACGGGAGTCCCAACTATGGCTACACCTTC
NA,TRBD1,TRBV5-1,TRBJ1-1,CASSLNVADRGVAFF,TGCGCCAGCAGCTTGAATGTAGCCGACAGGGGAGTAGCTTTCTTT
once,NA,TRBV4-1,TRBJ1-5,CASSQVWQGNQPQHF,TGCGCCAGCAGCCAAGTATGGCAGGGGAATCAGCCCCAGCATTTT
few,TRBD1,TRBV4-2,TRBJ2-7,CASSQDRGPYEQYF,TGTGCCAGCAGCCAAGACAGGGGGCCCTACGAGCAGTACTTC
NA,TRBD2,TRBV20-1,TRBJ2-1,CSASSGSRRDNEQFF,TGCAGTGCTAGTAGCGGGAGCCGCCGGGACAATGAGCAGTTCTTC
NA,TRBD1,TRBV9,TRBJ1-6,CASSLQRRDRYNSPLHF,TGTGCCAGCAGCCTCCAGAGGCGGGACAGATATAATTCACCCCTCCACTTT
NA,TRBD1,TRBV6-5,TRBJ1-1,CASRQQGAGNTEAFF,TGTGCCAGCAGGCAACAGGGGGCAGGTAACACTGAAGCTTTCTTT
NA,NA,TRBV15,TRBJ1-1,CATSRDLTVNTEAFF,TGTGCCACCAGCAGAGATCTCACGGTGAACACTGAAGCTTTCTTT
NA,NA,TRBV29-1,TRBJ2-6,CSVTSSGANVLTF,TGCAGCGTGACCAGCTCTGGGGCCAACGTCCTGACTTTC
NA,TRBD1,TRBV18,TRBJ1-1,CASSPWTGDMNTEAFF,TGTGCCAGCTCACCTTGGACAGGGGACATGAACACTGAAGCTTTCTTT
NA,TRBD1,TRBV27,TRBJ1-2,CASSLSHRGIYGYTF,TGTGCCAGCAGTTTATCTCACAGGGGGATCTATGGCTACACCTTC
NA,TRBD1,TRBV24-1,TRBJ2-1,CATSEGGTGRRNEQFF,TGTGCCACCAGTGAGGGAGGGACAGGGAGGCGCAATGAGCAGTTCTTC
NA,NA,TRBV19,TRBJ1-4,CASRGDEKLFF,TGTGCCAGTAGAGGAGATGAAAAACTGTTTTTT
NA,NA,TRBV7-2,TRBJ2-3,CASSLDGSDTQYF,TGTGCCAGCAGTCTGGACGGATCAGATACGCAGTATTTT